These T cell receptor beta chains were read from a single sample in a study of T-cell reconstitution after alpha-beta-depleted transplantation in children. TCRdb fed the PCR reads into MiXCR, producing one record per CDR3 protein. This sample has about a million distinct CDR3 sequences; about 31% occur once, and the top ten carry more than 25%. The sequencing here drew on PBMCs, mostly from graft donor cells, taken 360 days after TCRalphabeta/CD19-depleted stem cell transplant. These receptor sequences come from a boy in the first two years of life who had a stem cell transplant for SCID, so the T cells may come from the graft donor. The CDR3 runs from the conserved cysteine through the conserved F or W.

TRBV4-3 CSSSQPPGIAKNIQYF
TRBV4-3 CASSQDRGRAPDTQYF
TRBV29-1 CSVDGGLKTQYF
TRBV6-2/TRBV6-3 CASSYSTSEGGNEQFF
TRBV6-5 CASSCGGGGDPYNEQFF
TRBV18 CASSPNMAGLGKEETQYF
TRBV12-3/TRBV12-4 CASRLQGSITEAFF
TRBV29-1 CSVRGSGGRNEQFF
TRBV4-1 CASSQRTERPVTQYF
TRBV7-9 CASSPGLKSSYEQYF
TRBV12-3/TRBV12-4 CASSLFFRGEELFF
TRBV20-1 CSARGGRRSYNEQFF
TRBV29-1 CSVPEMGPSWEPDTQYF
TRBV4-3 CASSQAGRPQETQYF
TRBV10-3 CAIWSGQTSYEQYF
TRBV18 CASSPPQRGANNEQFF
TRBV12-3/TRBV12-4 CASSLGWGTEEGTEAFF
TRBV6-5 CASSTQGRQGAHEQYF
TRBV5-6 CASSRGVLGTEAFF
TRBV4-1 CASSPPKGLMFF
TRBV28 CASREGGSSYEQYF
TRBV6-5 CASSYSGDDEQFF
TRBV4-1 CASSQTAPHGPQHF
TRBV7-8 CASRSTGSYNEQFF
TRBV12-3/TRBV12-4 CASSLGRPSANEQFF
TRBV29-1 CSVIGQASPYEQYF
TRBV20-1 CSAQGNEQFF
TRBV12-3/TRBV12-4 CASSPTGVKNIQYF
TRBV5-1 CASSLSQAWAQDTQYF
TRBV29-1 CSVVLGSGSSYEQYF
TRBV12-3/TRBV12-4 CASSSRSANTGELFF
TRBV13 CASRYAGGTRLDEQYF
TRBV12-3/TRBV12-4 CASSLGAGGGTLYNEQFF
TRBV7-9 CASNEDTWYEQYF
TRBV20-1 CSASAYSGGSTYEQYF
TRBV2 CASSEDLVNSYEQYF
TRBV9 CASSADAQGARHEQFF
TRBV10-1 CASSESGGPSTDTQYF
TRBV20-1 CSARTGQAKRNEQFF
TRBV4-3 CASKPGTAYNSPLHF